The clone carrying this T cell receptor beta chain was seen at least ten times. Germline CDR1 reads DFQATT; CDR2 reads SNEGSKA (reference sequence). This CDR3 spans 13 amino acids. The trim removed 5 bases at V and 8 bases at J, leaving 5 bases unmatched. Unique molecular identifiers tagged the TCRbeta library. Via MiXCR, TCRdb re-called the PCR reads, giving one row per CDR3 protein. The data show approximately 240,000 distinct CDR3 sequences, about 8.8% seen once. The data belong to a study of T-cell reconstitution after alpha-beta-depleted transplantation in children. The chain carries TRBV20-1 and TRBJ1-4, with 10 bases matching TRBD1. Here the sequenced sample was PBMCs from the stem cell graft donor, taken from the stem cell graft. This TCR came from a human donor who donated a stem cell graft to a child with SCID. CDR3 sequence: CSAPGTGVEKLFF. CDR3 bases: TGCAGTGCTCCGGGGACAGGGGTGGAAAAACTGTTTTTT.